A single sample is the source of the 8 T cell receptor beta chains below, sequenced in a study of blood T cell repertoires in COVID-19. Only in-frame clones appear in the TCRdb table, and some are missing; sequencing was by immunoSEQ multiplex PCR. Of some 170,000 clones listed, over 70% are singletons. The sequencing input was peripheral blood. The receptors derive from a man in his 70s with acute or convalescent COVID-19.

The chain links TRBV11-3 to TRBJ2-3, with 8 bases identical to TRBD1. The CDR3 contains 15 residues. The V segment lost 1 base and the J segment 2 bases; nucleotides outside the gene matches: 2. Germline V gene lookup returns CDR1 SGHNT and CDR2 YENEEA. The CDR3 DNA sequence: TGTGCCAGCAGCTTAGGGACAGGGATCACAGATACGCAGTATTTT. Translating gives CASSLGTGITDTQYF. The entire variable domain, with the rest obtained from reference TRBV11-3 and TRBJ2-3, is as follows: EAGVVQSPRYKIIEKKQPVAFWCNPISGHNTLYWYLQNLGQGPELLIRYENEEAVDDSQLPKDRFSAERLKGVDSTLKIQPAELGDSAVYLCASSLGTGITDTQYFGPGTRLTVL.

CDR3 DNA sequence: TGTGCCAGCAGCTTAGTTCAGGCAGGGCCCCAAGAGACCCAGTACTTC. It translates to CASSLVQAGPQETQYF. This chain links TRBV7-2 with TRBJ2-5; D perhaps matches TRBD1 (5 bases). CDR3 size: 16 residues. Germline V gives CDR1 SGHTA, CDR2 FQGNSA. The V end lost 1 base, the J end lost 1 base, and 13 bases lay between the germline ends. The complete variable domain, with remaining parts taken from reference TRBV7-2 and TRBJ2-5, reads GAGVSQSPSNKVTEKGKDVELRCDPISGHTALYWYRQSLGQGLEFLIYFQGNSAPDKSGLPSDRFSAERTGGSVSTLTIQRTQQEDSAVYLCASSLVQAGPQETQYFGPGTRLLVL.

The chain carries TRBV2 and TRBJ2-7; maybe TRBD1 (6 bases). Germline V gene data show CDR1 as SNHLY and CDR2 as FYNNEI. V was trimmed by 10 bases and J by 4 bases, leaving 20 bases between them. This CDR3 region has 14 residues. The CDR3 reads CAKSEQGVKYEQYF. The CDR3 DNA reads TGTGCCAAAAGCGAACAGGGTGTTAAGTACGAGCAGTACTTC.

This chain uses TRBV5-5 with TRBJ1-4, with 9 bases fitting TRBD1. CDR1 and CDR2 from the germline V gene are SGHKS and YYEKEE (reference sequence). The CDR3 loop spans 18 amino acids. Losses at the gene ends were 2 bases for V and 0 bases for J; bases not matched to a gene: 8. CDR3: CASSLRGQGKATNEKLFF. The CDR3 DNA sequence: TGTGCCAGCAGCTTACGGGGACAGGGAAAGGCAACTAATGAAAAACTGTTTTTT.

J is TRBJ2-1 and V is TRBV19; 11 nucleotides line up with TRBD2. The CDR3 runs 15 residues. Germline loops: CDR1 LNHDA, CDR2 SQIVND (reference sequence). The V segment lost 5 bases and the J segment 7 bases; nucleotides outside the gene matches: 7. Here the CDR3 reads CASSLSGGVENEQFF. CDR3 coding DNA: TGTGCCAGTAGTCTTAGCGGGGGGGTGGAAAATGAGCAGTTCTTC.

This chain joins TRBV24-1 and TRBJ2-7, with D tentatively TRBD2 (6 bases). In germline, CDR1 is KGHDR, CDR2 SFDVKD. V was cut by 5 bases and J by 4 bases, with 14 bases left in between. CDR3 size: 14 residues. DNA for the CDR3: TGTGCCACCAGTGGTGGCGGGACCTTATACGAGCAGTACTTC. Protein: CATSGGGTLYEQYF.

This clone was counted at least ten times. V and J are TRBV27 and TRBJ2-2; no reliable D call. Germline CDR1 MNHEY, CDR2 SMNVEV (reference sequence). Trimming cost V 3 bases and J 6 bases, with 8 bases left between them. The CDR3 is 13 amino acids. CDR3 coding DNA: TGTGCCAGCAGTTTTTCGGTGTCCGGGGAGCTGTTTTTT. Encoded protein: CASSFSVSGELFF.

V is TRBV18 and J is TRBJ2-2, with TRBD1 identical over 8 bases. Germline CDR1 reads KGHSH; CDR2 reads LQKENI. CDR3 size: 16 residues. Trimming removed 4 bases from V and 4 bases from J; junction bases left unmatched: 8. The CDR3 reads CASSRTGPPGTGELFF. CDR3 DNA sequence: TGTGCCAGCTCACGGACAGGGCCGCCGGGCACCGGGGAGCTGTTTTTT.